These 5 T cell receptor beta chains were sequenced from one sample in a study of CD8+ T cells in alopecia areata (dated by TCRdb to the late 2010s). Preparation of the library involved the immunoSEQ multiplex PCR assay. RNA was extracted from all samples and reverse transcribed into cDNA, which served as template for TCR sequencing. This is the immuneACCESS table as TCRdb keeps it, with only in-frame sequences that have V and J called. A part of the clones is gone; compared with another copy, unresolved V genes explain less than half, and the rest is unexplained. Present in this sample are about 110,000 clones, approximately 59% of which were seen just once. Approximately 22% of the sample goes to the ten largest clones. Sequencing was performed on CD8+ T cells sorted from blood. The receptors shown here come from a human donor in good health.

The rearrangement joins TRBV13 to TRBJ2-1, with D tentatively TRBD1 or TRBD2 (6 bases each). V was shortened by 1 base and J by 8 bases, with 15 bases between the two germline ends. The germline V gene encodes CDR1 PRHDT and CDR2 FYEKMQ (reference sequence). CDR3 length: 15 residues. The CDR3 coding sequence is TGTGCCAGCAGCTTAGCGGGGCCTAGGGGGGATGAGCAGTTCTTC. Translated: CASSLAGPRGDEQFF.

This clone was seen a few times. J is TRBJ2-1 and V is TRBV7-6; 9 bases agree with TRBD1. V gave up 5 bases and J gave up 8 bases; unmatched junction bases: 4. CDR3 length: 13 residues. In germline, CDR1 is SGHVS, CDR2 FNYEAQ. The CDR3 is CASSSTGGYEQFF. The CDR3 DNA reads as TGTGCCAGCAGCAGCACAGGGGGCTATGAGCAGTTCTTC. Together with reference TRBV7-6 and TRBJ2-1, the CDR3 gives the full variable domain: GAGVSQSPRYKVTKRGQDVALRCDPISGHVSLYWYRQALGQGPEFLTYFNYEAQQDKSGLPNDRFSAERPEGSISTLTIQRTEQRDSAMYRCASSSTGGYEQFFGPGTRLTVL.

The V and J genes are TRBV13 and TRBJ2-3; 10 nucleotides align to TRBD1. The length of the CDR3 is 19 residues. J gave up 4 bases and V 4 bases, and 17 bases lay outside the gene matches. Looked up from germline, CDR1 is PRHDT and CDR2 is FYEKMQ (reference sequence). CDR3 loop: CASSSRQGAGSTKPDTQYF. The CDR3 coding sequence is TGTGCCAGCAGCTCTAGACAGGGGGCGGGCTCTACTAAACCAGATACGCAGTATTTT.

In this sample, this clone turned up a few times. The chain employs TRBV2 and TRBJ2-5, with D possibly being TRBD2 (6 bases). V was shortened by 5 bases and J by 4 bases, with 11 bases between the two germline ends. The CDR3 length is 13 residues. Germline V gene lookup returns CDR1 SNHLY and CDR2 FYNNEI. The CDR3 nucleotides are TGTGCCAGCAGTTACCGACTAGTAGAGACCCAGTACTTC. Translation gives CASSYRLVETQYF.

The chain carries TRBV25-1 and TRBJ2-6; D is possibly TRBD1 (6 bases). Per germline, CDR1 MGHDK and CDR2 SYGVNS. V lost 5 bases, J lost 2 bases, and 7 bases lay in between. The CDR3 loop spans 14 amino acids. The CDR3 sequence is CASSWTAGANVLTF. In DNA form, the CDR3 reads TGTGCCAGCAGTTGGACAGCTGGGGCCAACGTCCTGACTTTC.